One and the same sample provided the 23 T cell receptor beta chains below, sequenced in a study of blood T cell repertoires in COVID-19. TCRdb's copy holds only in-frame clones and misses some; the assay was immunoSEQ multiplex PCR. This sample has 180,000 or so clones, with 87% found just once. The specimen sequenced was peripheral blood. These receptors came from a man aged 35 to 55 with active or convalescent COVID-19.

This rearrangement joins TRBV7-8 to TRBJ1-3, with D tentatively TRBD1 (6 bases). The CDR3 spans 13 residues. Trimming took 8 bases from V and 3 from J, leaving 11 bases between them. Germline V gene sequence: CDR1 SGHVS, CDR2 FQNEAQ. The CDR3 DNA follows: TGTGCCAGCTCCGGACAGCATGGAAACACCATATATTTT. Amino acid sequence: CASSGQHGNTIYF.

The V gene is TRBV5-5, the J gene TRBJ2-1; the D gene is possibly TRBD2 (6 bases). This CDR3 contains 13 residues. CDR1 and CDR2 from the germline V gene are SGHKS and YYEKEE (reference sequence). V lost 3 bases and J lost 7, with 11 bases in between. The CDR3, as DNA: TGTGCCAGCAGCTCCTTCCGGGAGAATGAGCAGTTCTTC. Translating gives CASSSFRENEQFF.

This sequence joins TRBV7-2 and TRBJ1-6; TRBD1 agrees at 7 bases. V lost 5 bases to trimming and J lost 10 bases; unmatched junction nucleotides: 11. CDR3 length equals 15 residues. Germline CDR1 SGHTA, CDR2 FQGNSA. The CDR3 is CASSGQTGNGSPLHF. The CDR3 coding sequence is TGTGCCAGCAGCGGGCAGACAGGGAATGGATCACCCCTCCACTTT. Complete variable domain (other parts from reference TRBV7-2 and TRBJ1-6): GAGVSQSPSNKVTEKGKDVELRCDPISGHTALYWYRQSLGQGLEFLIYFQGNSAPDKSGLPSDRFSAERTGGSVSTLTIQRTQQEDSAVYLCASSGQTGNGSPLHFGNGTRLTVT.

The V call is TRBV15, the J call TRBJ1-2; tentatively, D is TRBD1 (6 bases). V lost 1 base, J lost 0 bases, and 9 bases lay in between. The CDR3 contains 15 residues. In germline, CDR1 is LNHNV, CDR2 YYDKDF (reference sequence). CDR3 bases: TGTGCCACCAGCAGAGCAGGGGCAGCTAACTATGGCTACACCTTC. Its protein product is CATSRAGAANYGYTF.

This clone was counted between two and nine times. This sequence joins TRBV3-1 (or the pseudogene TRBV3-2) and TRBJ1-3, with 8 bases lining up with TRBD1. V shed 3 bases and J 0 bases; nucleotides not matched to a gene: 1. CDR3 length: 15 residues. Germline lookup yields CDR1 LGHDT and CDR2 YNNKEL (reference sequence). CDR3 in DNA: TGTGCCAGCAGCCACACAGGGGGCTCTGGAAACACCATATATTTT. It encodes CASSHTGGSGNTIYF.

J is TRBJ2-2 and V is TRBV6-5; 7 bases agree with TRBD2. The CDR3 has 14 residues. Looked up from germline, CDR1 is MNHEY and CDR2 is SVGAGI. With 9 bases clipped from V and 6 bases from J, the junction kept 10 bases outside the gene matches. The CDR3 here is CASGGAGDPGELFF. The CDR3 coding sequence is TGTGCCAGTGGTGGGGCGGGGGACCCCGGGGAGCTGTTTTTT.

V usage is TRBV7-9 and J usage is TRBJ2-6; 7 nucleotides line up with TRBD1. V was clipped by 4 bases and J by 6 bases; unmatched bases: 18. The CDR3 has 19 amino acids. Germline-derived CDR1 and CDR2 are SEHNR and FQNEAQ (reference sequence). The CDR3 protein is CASSSDRASPSLSANVLTF. Here the CDR3 DNA reads TGTGCCAGCAGCTCAGACAGGGCCTCCCCATCTCTGTCGGCCAACGTCCTGACTTTC.

The rearrangement links TRBV5-1 to TRBJ1-3; a possible D gene is TRBD1 (5 bases). V lost 6 bases, J lost 0 bases, and 13 bases lay in between. Germline V gene lookup returns CDR1 SGHRS and CDR2 YFSETQ. There are 15 residues in the CDR3. For the CDR3, the DNA is TGCGCCAGCACAGGGCTCGGAGCCTCTGGAAACACCATATATTTT. It translates to CASTGLGASGNTIYF.

The gene calls are TRBV28 and TRBJ1-2; D is uncertain. Trimming took off 7 bases at V and 7 bases at J, with 16 bases between the two ends. CDR1 is MDHEN and CDR2 is SYDVKM in the germline V gene. The CDR3 consists of 13 residues. The CDR3 coding sequence is TGTGCCAGCACCATGGAGGTGGGCGGTGGCTACACCTTC. This translates into CASTMEVGGGYTF.

The V gene is TRBV7-9, the J gene TRBJ2-7, with D unclear. There are 14 residues in the CDR3. V lost 0 bases and J lost 0, with 6 bases in between. Germline CDR1 reads SEHNR; CDR2 reads FQNEAQ (reference sequence). The CDR3: CASSLASSSYEQYF. DNA for the CDR3: TGTGCCAGCAGCTTAGCCAGTTCCTCCTACGAGCAGTACTTC.

This rearrangement joins TRBV6-1 to TRBJ1-1; weak D call: TRBD1 (6 bases). This CDR3 spans 15 amino acids. Trimming removed 2 bases at V and 0 bases at J, with 10 bases between. Per germline, CDR1 MNHNS and CDR2 SASEGT. This chain's CDR3 is CASSEPDRMNTEAFF. The DNA for the CDR3 is TGTGCCAGCAGTGAACCAGACAGGATGAACACTGAAGCTTTCTTT.

The rearrangement uses TRBV7-8 and TRBJ1-5, with D tentatively TRBD1 (5 bases). The CDR3 spans 14 residues. CDR1 is SGHVS, CDR2 FQNEAQ, per germline. V lost 7 bases to trimming and J lost 5 bases, with 15 bases between them. The CDR3 coding sequence is TGTGCCAGCACCCAGGGCCTGCCTGATCAGCCCCAGCATTTT. Amino acid sequence: CASTQGLPDQPQHF.

This chain connects TRBV18 to TRBJ1-5; TRBD1 agrees at 7 bases. The CDR3 length is 14 residues. CDR1 and CDR2 from the germline V gene are KGHSH and LQKENI. Losses at the gene ends were 4 bases for V and 2 bases for J; bases not matched to a gene: 2. CDR3 amino acids: CASSQGTGNQPQHF. In DNA, the CDR3 is TGTGCCAGCTCACAGGGGACAGGCAATCAGCCCCAGCATTTT.

The chain carries TRBV5-1 and TRBJ2-3; TRBD1 matches at 9 bases. The ends lost 2 bases at V and 4 bases at J; junction bases unmatched: 8. This CDR3 has 16 residues. CDR1 is SGHRS and CDR2 is YFSETQ in the germline V gene. CDR3 residues: CASSLGQGFEADTQYF. DNA of the CDR3: TGCGCCAGCAGCTTAGGACAGGGGTTCGAAGCAGATACGCAGTATTTT.

As for this clone: Germline is not matched at one junction end, which may reflect a read error. This chain links TRBV7-7 with TRBJ1-2; tentative D call: TRBD1 (5 bases). The CDR3 consists of 16 residues. In germline, CDR1 is SSHAT, CDR2 FNYEAQ (reference sequence). The CDR3 nucleotides read TGTGCTAGCAACTATGCTAGCGCCAGGGCGACGGGAGGCTACACCTTC. This translates into CASNYASARATGGYTF.

The chain joins TRBV6-5 to TRBJ1-6; 8 nucleotides match TRBD1. Per the germline V gene, CDR1 is MNHEY and CDR2 is SVGAGI. V gave up 6 bases and J gave up 4 bases; unmatched junction bases: 5. This CDR3 spans 15 amino acids. CDR3: CASRDREGYNSPLHF. DNA of the CDR3: TGTGCCAGCAGGGACAGGGAGGGATATAATTCACCCCTCCACTTT.

The gene calls are TRBV18 and TRBJ1-6; 8 bases agree with TRBD1. The CDR3 loop spans 17 amino acids. After removal of 3 bases from V and 2 bases from J, the junction contained 6 bases not matched to a gene. Germline V gene sequence: CDR1 KGHSH, CDR2 LQKENI. CDR3 amino acids: CASSPSRQGTYNSPLHF. The CDR3 nucleotides are TGTGCCAGCTCACCTTCAAGACAGGGGACCTATAATTCACCCCTCCACTTT. The full variable domain, completed using reference TRBV18 and TRBJ1-6, is NAGVMQNPRHLVRRRGQEARLRCSPMKGHSHVYWYRQLPEEGLKFMVYLQKENIIDESGMPKERFSAEFPKEGPSILRIQQVVRGDSAAYFCASSPSRQGTYNSPLHFGNGTRLTVT.

This chain links TRBV27 with TRBJ2-7, with D possibly matching TRBD2 (5 bases). V lost 2 bases to trimming and J lost 6 bases, with 8 bases between them. This CDR3 is 12 amino acids long. CDR1 and CDR2 (germline): MNHEY, SMNVEV (reference sequence). In DNA, the CDR3 is TGTGCCAGCAGTTTAAGCGGAGGCGAGCAGTACTTC. This gives the protein CASSLSGGEQYF.

The rearrangement links TRBV6-2 or TRBV6-3 to TRBJ2-5; 7 bases agree with TRBD2. Germline V CDR1 and CDR2: MNHEY, SVGEGT. The CDR3 runs 14 residues. Losses at the gene ends were 4 bases for V and 5 bases for J; bases not matched to a gene: 7. This chain's CDR3 is CASSLGGIQETQYF. The CDR3 DNA follows: TGTGCCAGCAGTTTGGGGGGGATCCAGGAGACCCAGTACTTC.

A single count supports this clone. The rearrangement links TRBV25-1 to TRBJ1-4; D might be TRBD1 (6 bases). This CDR3 comprises 14 residues. Trimming took off 3 bases at V and 8 bases at J, with 13 bases between the two ends. CDR1 and CDR2 from the germline V gene are MGHDK and SYGVNS. Written as DNA, the CDR3 is TGTGCCAGCAGTGACTTGGGGGGGCCAGAAAAACTGTTTTTT. This sequence encodes CASSDLGGPEKLFF.

The rearrangement joins TRBV29-1 to TRBJ1-2; 12 positions match TRBD1. The CDR3 covers 14 residues. V lost 7 bases and J lost 4; bases outside the gene matches: 7. Germline CDR1 reads SQVTM; CDR2 reads ANQGSEA. This CDR3 reads CSAGGQGAGYGYTF. As DNA, the CDR3 is TGCAGCGCTGGGGGACAGGGGGCGGGCTATGGCTACACCTTC.

The V call is TRBV18, the J call TRBJ2-3; D possibly corresponds to TRBD2 (7 bases). This CDR3 comprises 16 residues. The germline gives CDR1 KGHSH, CDR2 LQKENI. V lost 2 bases to trimming and J lost 4 bases, with 16 bases between them. The CDR3 DNA reads TGTGCCAGCTCACCAGTGGGGGGGCCGAGTGCAGATACGCAGTATTTT. Translating it yields CASSPVGGPSADTQYF.

The chain combines TRBV5-1 with TRBJ2-5; tentatively, D is TRBD2 (6 bases). From germline, CDR1 is SGHRS and CDR2 YFSETQ. Trimming took off 4 bases at V and 5 bases at J, with 15 bases between the two ends. CDR3 length: 14 amino acids. The CDR3 DNA is TGCGCCAGCAGCGCGGGACGCCTCGGGGAGACCCAGTACTTC. Residues: CASSAGRLGETQYF.